The clone carrying this T cell receptor beta chain occurred a few times. The data stem from a study of cytomegalovirus exposure and HLA in healthy donors. At the level of the study: Researchers found that approximately 77% of about 400 genotyped donors fell within the Caucasian-associated ancestry cluster.

Trimming took off 4 bases at V and 1 base at J, with 13 bases between the two ends. There are 15 residues in the CDR3. Germline V gene lookup returns CDR1 SGHTA and CDR2 FQGTGA. The PCR made use of 60 Vbeta and 13 Jbeta primers. TCRdb's copy holds only in-frame clones and misses some; the assay was immunoSEQ multiplex PCR. The repertoire holds 150,000 or so clones, with 60% to 80% as singletons. This receptor was obtained from a male donor in good health and CMV-seronegative. Sequencing was done on a sample of PBMCs. The chain recombines TRBV7-3 with TRBJ1-1, with D perhaps TRBD1 (5 bases). DNA of the CDR3: TGTGCCAGCAGCTCCCTAGGGGTCCAGAACACTGAAGCTTTCTTT. Translation: CASSSLGVQNTEAFF.